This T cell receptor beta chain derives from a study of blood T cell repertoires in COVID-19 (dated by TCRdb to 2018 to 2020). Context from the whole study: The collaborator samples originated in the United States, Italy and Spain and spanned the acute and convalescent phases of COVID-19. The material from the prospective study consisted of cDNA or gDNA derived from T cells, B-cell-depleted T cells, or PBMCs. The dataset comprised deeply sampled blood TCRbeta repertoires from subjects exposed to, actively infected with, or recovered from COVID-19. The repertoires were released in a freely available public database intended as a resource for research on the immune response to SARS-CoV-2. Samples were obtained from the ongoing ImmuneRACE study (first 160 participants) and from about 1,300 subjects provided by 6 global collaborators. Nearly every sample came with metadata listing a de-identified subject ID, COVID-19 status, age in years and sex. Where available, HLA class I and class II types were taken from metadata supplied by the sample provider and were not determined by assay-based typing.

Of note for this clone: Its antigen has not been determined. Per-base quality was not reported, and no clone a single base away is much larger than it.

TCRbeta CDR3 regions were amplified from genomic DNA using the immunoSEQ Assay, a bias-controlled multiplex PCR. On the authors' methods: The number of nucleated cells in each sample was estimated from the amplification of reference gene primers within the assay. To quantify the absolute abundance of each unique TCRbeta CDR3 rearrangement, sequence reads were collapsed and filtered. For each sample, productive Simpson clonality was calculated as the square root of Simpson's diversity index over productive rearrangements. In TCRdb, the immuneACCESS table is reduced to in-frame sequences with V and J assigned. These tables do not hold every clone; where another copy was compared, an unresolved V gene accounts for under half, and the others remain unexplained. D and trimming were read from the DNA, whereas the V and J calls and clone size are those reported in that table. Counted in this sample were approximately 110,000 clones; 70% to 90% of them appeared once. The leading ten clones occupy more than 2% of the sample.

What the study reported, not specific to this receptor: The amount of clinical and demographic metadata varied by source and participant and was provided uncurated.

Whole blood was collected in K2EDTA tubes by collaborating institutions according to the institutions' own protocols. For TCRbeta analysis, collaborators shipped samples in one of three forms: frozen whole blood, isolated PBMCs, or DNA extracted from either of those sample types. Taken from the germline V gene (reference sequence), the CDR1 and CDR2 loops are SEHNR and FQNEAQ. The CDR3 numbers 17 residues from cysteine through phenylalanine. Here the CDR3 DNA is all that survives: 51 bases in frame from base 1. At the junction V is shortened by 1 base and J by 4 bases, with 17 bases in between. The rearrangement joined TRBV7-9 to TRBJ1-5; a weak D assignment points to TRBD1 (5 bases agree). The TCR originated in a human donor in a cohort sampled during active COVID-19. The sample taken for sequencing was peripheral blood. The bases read TGTGCCAGCAGCTTAGGGTTCGGCAGGGCAGCTAATCAGCCCCAGCATTTT. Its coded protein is CASSLGFGRAANQPQHF.